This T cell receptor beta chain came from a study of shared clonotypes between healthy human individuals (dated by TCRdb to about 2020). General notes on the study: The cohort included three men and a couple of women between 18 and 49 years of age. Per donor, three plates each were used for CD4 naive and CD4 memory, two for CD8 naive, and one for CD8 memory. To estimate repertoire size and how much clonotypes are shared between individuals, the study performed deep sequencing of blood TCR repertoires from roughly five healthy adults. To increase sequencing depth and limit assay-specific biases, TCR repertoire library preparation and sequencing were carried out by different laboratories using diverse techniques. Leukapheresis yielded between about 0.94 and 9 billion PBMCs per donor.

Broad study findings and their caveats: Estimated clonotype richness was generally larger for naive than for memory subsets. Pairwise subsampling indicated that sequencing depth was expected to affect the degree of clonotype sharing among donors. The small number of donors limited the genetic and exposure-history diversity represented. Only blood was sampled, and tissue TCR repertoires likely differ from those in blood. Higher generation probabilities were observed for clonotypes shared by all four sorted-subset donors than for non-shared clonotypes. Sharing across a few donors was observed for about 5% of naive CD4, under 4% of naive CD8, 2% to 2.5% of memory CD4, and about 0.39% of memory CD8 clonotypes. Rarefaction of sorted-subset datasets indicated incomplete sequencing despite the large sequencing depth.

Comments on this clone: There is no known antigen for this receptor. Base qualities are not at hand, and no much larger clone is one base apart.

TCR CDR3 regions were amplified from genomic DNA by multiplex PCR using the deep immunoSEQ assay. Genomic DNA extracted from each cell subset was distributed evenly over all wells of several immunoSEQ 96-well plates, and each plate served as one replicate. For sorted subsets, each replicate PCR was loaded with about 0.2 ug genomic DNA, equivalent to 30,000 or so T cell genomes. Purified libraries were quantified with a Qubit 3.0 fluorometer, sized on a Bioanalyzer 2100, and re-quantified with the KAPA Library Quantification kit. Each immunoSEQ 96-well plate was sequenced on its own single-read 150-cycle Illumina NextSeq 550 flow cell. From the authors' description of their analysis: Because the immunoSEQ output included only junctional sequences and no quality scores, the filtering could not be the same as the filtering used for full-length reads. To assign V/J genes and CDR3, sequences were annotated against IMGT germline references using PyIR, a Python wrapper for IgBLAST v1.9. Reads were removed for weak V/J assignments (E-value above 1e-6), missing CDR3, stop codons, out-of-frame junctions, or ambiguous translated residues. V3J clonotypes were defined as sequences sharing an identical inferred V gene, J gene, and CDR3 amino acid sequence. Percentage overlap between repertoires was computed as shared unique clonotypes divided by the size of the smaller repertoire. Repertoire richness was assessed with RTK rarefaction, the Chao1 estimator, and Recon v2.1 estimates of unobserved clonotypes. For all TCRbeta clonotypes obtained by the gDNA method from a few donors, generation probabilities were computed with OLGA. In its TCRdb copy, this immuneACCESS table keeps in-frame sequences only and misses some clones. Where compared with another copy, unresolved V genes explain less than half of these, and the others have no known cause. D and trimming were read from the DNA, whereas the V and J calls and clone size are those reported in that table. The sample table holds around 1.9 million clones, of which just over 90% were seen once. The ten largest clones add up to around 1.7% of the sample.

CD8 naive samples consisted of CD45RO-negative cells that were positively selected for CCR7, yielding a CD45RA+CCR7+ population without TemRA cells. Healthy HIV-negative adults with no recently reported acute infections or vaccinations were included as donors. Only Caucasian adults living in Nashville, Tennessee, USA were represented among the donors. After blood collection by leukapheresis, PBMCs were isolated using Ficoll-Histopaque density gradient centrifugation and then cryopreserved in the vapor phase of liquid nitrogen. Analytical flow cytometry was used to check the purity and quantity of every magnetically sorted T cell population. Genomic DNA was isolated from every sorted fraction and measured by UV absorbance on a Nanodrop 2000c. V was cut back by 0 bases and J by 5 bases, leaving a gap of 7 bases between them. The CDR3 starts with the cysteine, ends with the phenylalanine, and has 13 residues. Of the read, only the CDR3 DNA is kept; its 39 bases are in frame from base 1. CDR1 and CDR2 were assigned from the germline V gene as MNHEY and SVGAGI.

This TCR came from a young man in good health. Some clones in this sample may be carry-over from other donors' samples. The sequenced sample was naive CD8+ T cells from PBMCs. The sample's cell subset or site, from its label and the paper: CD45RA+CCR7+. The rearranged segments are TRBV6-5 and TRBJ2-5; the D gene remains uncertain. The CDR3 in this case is CASSYSSWETQYF. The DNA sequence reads TGTGCCAGCAGTTACTCGTCTTGGGAGACCCAGTACTTC.